What follows describes a single T cell receptor beta chain. Antigen: not known. These data belong to a study of cytomegalovirus exposure and HLA in healthy donors. With 2 bases clipped from V and 6 bases from J, the junction kept 3 bases outside the gene matches. The CDR3 is 13 residues long. Germline lookup yields CDR1 SEHNR and CDR2 FQNEAQ (reference sequence). Separation from the approximately 720-subject first cohort characterized the roughly 120-subject validation cohort, to which the donors belonged. Study results and caveats: Rare TCR sequences dominated, though some public TCRs recurred in many donors. A few CMV-associated chains were confirmed in vitro to be specific for CMV antigens. There were over 150 TCR beta chains listed as cytomegalovirus-associated.

Profiled with immunoSEQ multiplex PCR; TCRdb holds only in-frame clones, not every one. In the table there are under 150,000 clones, 90% to 95% of which are singletons. This sequence originates from a man between 18 and 35 years old in good health and CMV-seronegative. The V and J genes are TRBV7-9 and TRBJ2-7; 8 nucleotides match TRBD1. The sequenced sample consisted of PBMCs. DNA for the CDR3: TGTGCCAGCAGCTTACAGGGGGCTGGCGAGCAGTACTTC. Encoded protein: CASSLQGAGEQYF.